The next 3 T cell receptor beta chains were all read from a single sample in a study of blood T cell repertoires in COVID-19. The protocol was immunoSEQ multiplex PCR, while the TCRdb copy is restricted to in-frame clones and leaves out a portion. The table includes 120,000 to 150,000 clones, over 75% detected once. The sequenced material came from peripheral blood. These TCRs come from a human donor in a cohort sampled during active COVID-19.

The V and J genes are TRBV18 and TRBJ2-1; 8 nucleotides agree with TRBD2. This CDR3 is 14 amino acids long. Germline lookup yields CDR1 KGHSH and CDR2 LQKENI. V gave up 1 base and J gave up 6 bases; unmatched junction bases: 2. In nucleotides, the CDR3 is TGTGCCAGCTCACCACTTCGGGAGGGCAATGAGCAGTTCTTC. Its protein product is CASSPLREGNEQFF.

CDR3 bases: TGTGCCAGTAGTATTCAAGGGCCGGGACTAGCCTTTTACAATGAGCAGTTCTTC. Translated, it gives CASSIQGPGLAFYNEQFF. The gene calls are TRBV19 and TRBJ2-1, with TRBD2 identical over 9 bases. CDR3 size: 18 residues. Germline assignment: CDR1 LNHDA and CDR2 SQIVND (reference sequence). With 3 bases clipped from V and 4 bases from J, the junction kept 13 bases outside the gene matches.

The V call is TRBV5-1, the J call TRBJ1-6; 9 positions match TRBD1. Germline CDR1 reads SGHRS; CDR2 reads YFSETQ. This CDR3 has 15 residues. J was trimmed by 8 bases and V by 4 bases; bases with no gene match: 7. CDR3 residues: CASSPEGQGYSPLHF. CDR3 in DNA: TGCGCCAGCAGCCCCGAGGGACAGGGTTATTCACCCCTCCACTTT.